This passage covers 10 T cell receptor beta chains from one sample sequenced in a study of blood T cells in healthy people across ages. Using a J-beta primer mix together with a sample-barcoded 5' primer, a second PCR was run for about 7 to 12 cycles. TCRdb reprocessed the 5' RACE reads via MiXCR and lists one record per CDR3 protein. This repertoire shows about 1 million distinct CDR3 sequences, under 55% found once; its top ten account for over 15%. The sample comprised blood. All receptors derive from an older woman in good health.

This clonotype has a handful of counts. V usage is TRBV6-5 and J usage is TRBJ2-5; D is possibly TRBD1 or TRBD2 (5 bases each). The CDR3 loop spans 14 amino acids. The ends were cut back, 2 bases at V and 5 bases at J, with 12 bases in the middle. Germline V gives CDR1 MNHEY, CDR2 SVGAGI. CDR3 bases: TGTGCCAGCAGTTACACGGGGCGGCGGGAGACCCAGTACTTC. Protein sequence: CASSYTGRRETQYF.

This clonotype was detected only once. The chain joins TRBV7-2 to TRBJ2-7, with 13 bases lining up with TRBD2. With 5 bases clipped from V and 0 bases from J, the junction kept 10 bases outside the gene matches. CDR1 is SGHTA and CDR2 is FQGNSA in the germline V gene. This CDR3 comprises 18 residues. CDR3 nucleotide sequence: TGTGCCAGCAGCCCACTAGCGGGAGGGCATCTATCCTCCTACGAGCAGTACTTC. Its protein is CASSPLAGGHLSSYEQYF.

DNA of the CDR3: TGCAGTGCTAGCCGGGAGGCGAAGGGCGAGCGGTACTTC. Its translation: CSASREAKGERYF. The chain links TRBV20-1 to TRBJ2-5; 7 bases agree with TRBD2. CDR3 length: 13 residues. Per the germline V gene, CDR1 is DFQATT and CDR2 is SNEGSKA (reference sequence). Germline trimming cut 3 bases from V and 13 bases from J; bases unmatched to any gene: 14.

The J gene is TRBJ2-7, the V gene TRBV10-3, with D uncertain. V dropped 10 bases and J dropped 2 bases, with 15 bases sitting between them. This CDR3 is built from 13 residues. The V gene's germline CDR1 is ENHRY and CDR2 SYGVKD. The CDR3 region is CATHYSAAYEQYF. The CDR3 nucleotides are TGTGCCACGCACTACTCAGCAGCCTACGAGCAGTACTTC.

In regard to this clonotype: The junction does not match germline at one end; this may be a read error. The chain combines TRBV27 with TRBJ2-7, with 8 bases identical to TRBD1. This CDR3 spans 15 amino acids. The V gene's germline CDR1 is MNHEY and CDR2 SMNVEV (reference sequence). CDR3: CVSSLETGGYPEQYF. CDR3 coding DNA: TGTGTCAGCAGTTTGGAAACAGGGGGGTATCCAGAGCAGTACTTC.

The chain uses TRBV6-6 and TRBJ1-5; TRBD1 matches 9 bases. Germline CDR1 is MNHNY and CDR2 is SVGAGI (reference sequence). This CDR3 has 15 residues. Trimming cost V 6 bases and J 7 bases; bases outside gene matches: 10. CDR3 nucleotides: TGTGCCAGCAGCGCCCGGGACAGGGCTGGCCAGCCCCAGCATTTT. It encodes CASSARDRAGQPQHF.

The V and J genes are TRBV9 and TRBJ1-1, with D uncertain. The germline V and J ends were trimmed by 0 bases and 0 bases, with 9 bases remaining between them. From germline, CDR1 is SGDLS and CDR2 YYNGEE. The CDR3 loop spans 15 amino acids. CDR3 nucleotides: TGTGCCAGCAGCGTAGTTAACAGCATGAACACTGAAGCTTTCTTT. This codes for CASSVVNSMNTEAFF.

This sequence joins TRBV2 and TRBJ1-4; a possible D gene is TRBD1 (5 bases). Trimming cost V 10 bases and J 4 bases, with 7 bases left between them. The CDR3 contains 11 residues. Germline loops: CDR1 SNHLY, CDR2 FYNNEI. CDR3 bases: TGTGCCACGGGGCTTAATGAAAAACTGTTTTTT. It encodes CATGLNEKLFF.

The chain carries TRBV29-1 and TRBJ1-2, with 7 bases matching TRBD1. CDR1 is SQVTM and CDR2 is ANQGSEA in the germline V gene. J lost 0 bases, V lost 4 bases, and 8 bases had no gene match. The length of the CDR3 is 15 residues. The CDR3 here is CSVGEARGTNYGYTF. In nucleotides, the CDR3 is TGCAGCGTTGGGGAGGCCAGGGGGACTAACTATGGCTACACCTTC.

This sequence joins TRBV20-1 and TRBJ2-1, with 8 bases matching TRBD1. Germline V gene data show CDR1 as DFQATT and CDR2 as SNEGSKA (reference sequence). CDR3 length: 15 amino acids. Germline trimming cut 5 bases from V and 2 bases from J; bases unmatched to any gene: 8. CDR3 protein: CSAPPPGQAYNEQFF. For the CDR3, the DNA is TGCAGTGCTCCTCCACCGGGACAGGCCTACAATGAGCAGTTCTTC.